These T cell receptor beta chains were read from a single sample in a study of chemoradiotherapy in HPV16-positive cancers. Measured with immunoSEQ multiplex PCR; TCRdb has only the in-frame clones, and not every one. Of around 33,000 clones in the sample, about 91% were seen once. The sample was blood, taken from a patient who underwent chemoradiotherapy. All receptors come from a human donor with HPV-associated anogenital cancer. The conserved cysteine and the conserved F or W are not part of the CDR3 here. Fields, in order: J gene, V gene, CDR3 protein.

>TRBJ2-3|TRBV10-3
AISSPTGSTDTQY
>TRBJ2-7|TRBV5-1
ASSFQGVYEQY
>TRBJ2-7|TRBV5-1
ASSPGQGRDEQY
>TRBJ2-1|TRBV28
ASSSSGDIDGTGF
>TRBJ1-2|TRBV29-1
SVGFGTATNYGYT
>TRBJ2-6|TRBV4-2
ASSQGDRDSGANVLT
>TRBJ1-2|TRBV5-6
ASSGEIQGRYGYT
>TRBJ2-3|TRBV2
ASSDVVVTQY
>TRBJ2-1|TRBV7-9
ARLPDNNEQF
>TRBJ2-5|TRBV9
ASSVSTSKETNPRETQY